These 10 T cell receptor beta chains came from one sample sequenced in a study of T cell responses to AZD1222 COVID-19 vaccine. Sequenced by immunoSEQ multiplex PCR; TCRdb stores in-frame clones only, minus some. The table includes tens of thousands of clones, roughly nine tenths detected once. The sequencing here drew on peripheral blood, taken on day 0 of AZD1222 vaccination. The receptors originated from an adult in good health.

The chain uses TRBV4-3 and TRBJ2-3; 7 bases map to TRBD2. The CDR3 length is 16 residues. Unmatched junction bases numbered 5, after V lost 0 bases and J lost 2 bases. CDR1 LGHNA and CDR2 YSLEER come from the germline V gene. The chain's CDR3 is CASSQEASGYTDTQYF. For the CDR3, the DNA is TGCGCCAGCAGCCAAGAGGCTAGCGGTTACACAGATACGCAGTATTTT.

V gene TRBV7-3 combines with J gene TRBJ2-2, with a weak D call TRBD1 (6 bases). In germline, CDR1 is SGHTA, CDR2 FQGTGA. V was cut by 0 bases and J by 5 bases, with 13 bases left in between. This CDR3 is built from 16 residues. The CDR3, as DNA: TGTGCCAGCAGCTTAACGGGGGCCAGGTCGACCGGGGAGCTGTTTTTT. Amino acids: CASSLTGARSTGELFF.

The chain carries TRBV29-1 and TRBJ2-3; TRBD2 matches at 8 bases. The length of the CDR3 is 15 residues. The V segment lost 5 bases and the J segment 0 bases; nucleotides outside the gene matches: 7. CDR1 and CDR2 from the germline V gene are SQVTM and ANQGSEA. This CDR3 reads CSVKPPSGSTDTQYF. The CDR3 nucleotides read TGCAGCGTTAAACCACCTAGCGGGAGCACAGATACGCAGTATTTT.

This chain links TRBV28 with TRBJ1-5; TRBD1 might be the D (6 bases). Germline values: CDR1 MDHEN, CDR2 SYDVKM. Trimming stripped 8 bases from V and 4 bases from J, with 15 bases between. CDR3 length: 14 residues. CDR3 region: CASGSDRSNQPQHF. The CDR3 DNA reads TGTGCCAGCGGCTCGGACAGAAGTAATCAGCCCCAGCATTTT.

The gene calls are TRBV4-1 and TRBJ2-1; either TRBD1 or TRBD2 may supply D (6 bases each). The V gene lost 1 base and the J gene lost 4 bases, with 8 bases spanning the gap. CDR3 length: 14 amino acids. Germline assignment: CDR1 MGHRA and CDR2 YSYEKL. CDR3 in amino acids: CASSQGGGYNEQFF. CDR3 DNA: TGCGCCAGCAGCCAAGGAGGGGGGTACAATGAGCAGTTCTTC.

This clone was observed a single time. The chain uses TRBV11-2 and TRBJ1-5; TRBD1 is a possible D gene (6 bases). From germline, CDR1 is SGHAT and CDR2 FQNNGV. The CDR3 covers 12 residues. V lost 5 bases to trimming and J lost 9 bases, with 11 bases between them. The CDR3 DNA follows: TGTGCCAGCAGCCACCTAGGGGGGCCCCAGCATTTT. Its translation is CASSHLGGPQHF.

Only one count was recorded for this clone. One end of the junction fails to match germline, which may point to a read error. This sequence joins TRBV6-5 and TRBJ1-4; 9 bases align to TRBD1. CDR3 length: 14 residues. Germline CDR1 and CDR2: MNHEY and SVGAGI. The CDR3 sequence is CVSSPGTGSEKLFF. The CDR3 DNA sequence: TGTGTCAGCAGTCCCGGGACAGGGAGTGAAAAACTGTTTTTT.

The chain couples TRBV5-1 to TRBJ2-1; D is ambiguous. Germline CDR1 SGHRS, CDR2 YFSETQ. Between the trimmed V and J ends, which lost 0 bases and 2 bases, there was a span of 6 bases. The CDR3 loop spans 14 amino acids. The CDR3 sequence: CASSLDQTYNEQFF. In nucleotides, the CDR3 is TGCGCCAGCAGCTTGGATCAAACCTACAATGAGCAGTTCTTC.

The chain joins TRBV28 to TRBJ2-1, with 10 bases that match TRBD1. This CDR3 spans 17 amino acids. Trimming cost V 4 bases and J 9 bases; bases outside gene matches: 15. The germline V gene has CDR1 MDHEN and CDR2 SYDVKM. This CDR3 is CASSSYPLGQGYREQFF. The CDR3 DNA reads TGTGCCAGCAGTTCCTATCCATTGGGACAGGGGTACCGTGAGCAGTTCTTC.

This chain joins TRBV10-3 and TRBJ1-1; D gene uncertain. The CDR3 covers 12 residues. Per the germline V gene, CDR1 is ENHRY and CDR2 is SYGVKD. The V gene lost 5 bases and the J gene lost 6 bases, with 10 bases spanning the gap. This CDR3 reads CAISSQSSEAFF. CDR3 DNA: TGTGCCATCAGTTCACAGAGTTCTGAAGCTTTCTTT.